This T cell receptor beta chain derives from a study of T cell changes during pregnancy in multiple sclerosis. Profiling relied on immunoSEQ multiplex PCR, and the TCRdb table lists in-frame clones only, not all of them. The sample shows 40,000 to 50,000 clones, 85% to 95% of them seen only once. The TCR was taken from a female donor with multiple sclerosis, enrolled in a pregnancy study. The sequenced sample was CD4+ T cells from peripheral blood mononuclear cells, obtained in the third trimester of pregnancy.

CDR3 DNA: TGTGCCAGTAGTGTATACCTAGCGGCAGATACGCAGTATTTT. This gives the protein CASSVYLAADTQYF. This rearrangement joins TRBV19 to TRBJ2-3, with 7 bases lining up with TRBD2. The CDR3 runs 14 residues. With V trimmed by 5 bases and J by 4 bases, 6 bases remained unmatched. Germline CDR1 is LNHDA and CDR2 is SQIVND (reference sequence).